This entry lists 21 T cell receptor beta chains sequenced from one sample in a study of immune heterogeneity within non-small cell lung tumors (dated by TCRdb to 2017 to 2018). Genomic DNA was extracted from bulk tumor tissue and used as the TCR template, and approximately 600 ng gDNA was amplified per sample. During surgery, multiple biopsies were taken from each primary tumor, with sampling sites spaced as far apart as possible within the tumor mass. The study cohort was described as untreated, and patients were newly diagnosed NSCLC cases undergoing curative surgery. The sequencer listed for this sample is HiSeq X Ten. A multiplex PCR system amplified the TCR beta CDR3 region, with a first 10-cycle round using 32 V-gene forward and 13 J-gene reverse primers. TCRdb reprocessing: public reads trimmed at Q25 with fastp, clones called with MiXCR, in-frame beta chains kept. Each CDR3 protein gets just one entry, which takes the most common genes and DNA from the rows behind it. The sample contains 13,000 or so distinct CDR3 sequences, less than 25% of them found a single time. 4.6% of the sample is in the top ten clones.

The specimen sequenced was lung tumor tissue. These receptors came from a man aged 55-75 years with non-small cell lung cancer.

The V and J genes are TRBV20-1 and TRBJ1-1; D might be TRBD1 (6 bases). V gave up 4 bases and J gave up 4 bases, with 19 bases separating them. Looked up from germline, CDR1 is DFQATT and CDR2 is SNEGSKA (reference sequence). This CDR3 is built from 15 residues. The DNA of the CDR3 is TGCAGTGCTACTAATCTGGAGGGGGGCGGCACTGAAGCTTTCTTT. This gives the protein CSATNLEGGGTEAFF.

This clonotype is large. The rearrangement links TRBV12-3 or TRBV12-4 to TRBJ1-2; D is perhaps TRBD1 (5 bases). V shed 0 bases and J shed 8 bases, with 16 bases lying between them. CDR3 length: 15 residues. CDR3 protein: CASSLALSQGGGYTF. The CDR3, as DNA: TGTGCCAGCAGTTTAGCGCTAAGCCAGGGAGGAGGCTACACCTTC.

The chain combines TRBV18 with TRBJ2-3; 12 nucleotides line up with TRBD2. The CDR3 has 15 residues. Losses at the gene ends were 3 bases for V and 7 bases for J; bases not matched to a gene: 5. Germline CDR1 reads KGHSH; CDR2 reads LQKENI. The CDR3 region is CASSPLAGGSNTQYF. The CDR3 DNA reads as TGTGCCAGCTCACCCCTAGCGGGAGGGTCAAATACGCAGTATTTT.

Comment on this clonotype: An end of the junction differs from the germline gene, which may be a read error. This chain joins TRBV20-1 and TRBJ2-6; D is undetermined. Germline values: CDR1 DFQATT, CDR2 SNEGSKA (reference sequence). CDR3 length equals 14 residues. CDR3 coding DNA: TGCATTGCTAGAACGGGCTCTGGGGCCAACGTCCTGACTTTC. Residues: CIARTGSGANVLTF.

This clonotype ranks as medium-sized. The V call is TRBV28, the J call TRBJ2-7, with 8 bases identical to TRBD2. Germline V CDR1 and CDR2: MDHEN, SYDVKM. The CDR3 totals 14 residues. Trimming took 4 bases from V and 3 from J; bases not matched to a gene: 5. For the CDR3, the DNA is TGTGCCAGCAGTTGGGGGGCGGGGGGCTACGAGCAGTACTTC. Its protein is CASSWGAGGYEQYF.

This clonotype ranks as medium-sized. The chain joins TRBV19 to TRBJ1-2; the D gene is possibly TRBD1 (6 bases). Trimming stripped 3 bases from V and 3 bases from J, with 8 bases between. This CDR3 is 13 amino acids long. Germline lookup yields CDR1 LNHDA and CDR2 SQIVND (reference sequence). Written as DNA, the CDR3 is TGTGCCAGTAGTATCAGGACAGACTATGGCTACACCTTC. It specifies CASSIRTDYGYTF. Variable domain in full (rest from reference TRBV19 and TRBJ1-2): DGGITQSPKYLFRKEGQNVTLSCEQNLNHDAMYWYRQDPGQGLRLIYYSQIVNDFQKGDIAEGYSVSREKKESFPLTVTSAQKNPTAFYLCASSIRTDYGYTFGSGTRLTVV.

The chain has TRBV5-1 and TRBJ2-1; D might be TRBD2 (6 bases). The CDR3 is made up of 15 amino acids. The germline V and J ends were trimmed by 2 bases and 2 bases, with 11 bases remaining between them. Germline V gene data show CDR1 as SGHRS and CDR2 as YFSETQ. The CDR3, as DNA: TGCGCCAGCAGCTTCCTAGCGAGCGCCTACAATGAGCAGTTCTTC. It translates to CASSFLASAYNEQFF.

The chain couples TRBV20-1 to TRBJ2-5, with D perhaps TRBD2 (6 bases). Deletions cut 4 bases from V and 7 bases from J, with 13 bases between. Germline V gene lookup returns CDR1 DFQATT and CDR2 SNEGSKA (reference sequence). CDR3 length: 12 residues. The chain's CDR3 is CSAKGQGGTQYF. CDR3 in DNA: TGCAGTGCTAAAGGGCAGGGAGGGACCCAGTACTTC.

This clonotype was counted between two and nine times. The chain couples TRBV7-9 to TRBJ2-1, with 8 bases matching TRBD2. Germline V gene sequence: CDR1 SEHNR, CDR2 FQNEAQ (reference sequence). This CDR3 spans 16 amino acids. V lost 3 bases to trimming and J lost 4 bases; unmatched junction nucleotides: 8. Written as DNA, the CDR3 is TGTGCCAGCAGCTTCGTTAGCGGGATATCATACAATGAGCAGTTCTTC. It encodes CASSFVSGISYNEQFF.

This clonotype is labeled as medium-sized. This chain links TRBV27 with TRBJ2-2; 7 positions match TRBD1. Per the germline V gene, CDR1 is MNHEY and CDR2 is SMNVEV (reference sequence). The CDR3 sequence is 17 residues long. Trimming took 4 bases from V and 7 from J; bases not matched to a gene: 15. The CDR3 protein is CASSSPPRQGTNGELFF. CDR3 nucleotides: TGTGCCAGCAGTTCCCCCCCCCGACAGGGAACGAACGGGGAGCTGTTTTTT.

The V gene is TRBV10-3, the J gene TRBJ1-5; 7 bases map to TRBD1. J was trimmed by 1 base and V by 3 bases; bases with no gene match: 3. This CDR3 contains 15 residues. Germline lookup yields CDR1 ENHRY and CDR2 SYGVKD. The CDR3 here is CAISETGQSNQPQHF. In DNA form, the CDR3 reads TGTGCCATCAGTGAAACGGGACAGAGCAATCAGCCCCAGCATTTT.

The rearrangement uses TRBV12-3 or TRBV12-4 and TRBJ1-1; tentative D call: TRBD1 (6 bases). CDR3 length equals 13 residues. The V end lost 5 bases, the J end lost 4 bases, and 11 bases lay between the germline ends. CDR3 sequence reads: CASSTGFSTEAFF. The CDR3 DNA reads TGTGCCAGCAGTACAGGGTTTAGCACTGAAGCTTTCTTT.

This chain connects TRBV7-3 to TRBJ2-3, with D unresolved. Trimming stripped 5 bases from V and 6 bases from J, with 18 bases between. Germline assignment: CDR1 SGHTA and CDR2 FQGTGA. The CDR3 extends over 15 amino acids. Here the CDR3 reads CASSPMGSFGDTQYF. The CDR3 region has the DNA TGTGCCAGCAGCCCTATGGGGTCCTTTGGGGATACGCAGTATTTT.

This clonotype was detected a few times. This rearrangement joins TRBV7-8 to TRBJ1-6; D perhaps matches TRBD1 (6 bases). Germline lookup yields CDR1 SGHVS and CDR2 FQNEAQ. This CDR3 region has 14 residues. Trimming took off 1 base at V and 5 bases at J, with 6 bases between the two ends. The CDR3, as DNA: TGTGCCAGCAGCTTAGACAGGGATAATTCACCCCTCCACTTT. It encodes CASSLDRDNSPLHF.

This clonotype was seen a handful of times. V usage is TRBV20-1 and J usage is TRBJ1-5; D is uncertain. There are 15 residues in the CDR3. Germline values: CDR1 DFQATT, CDR2 SNEGSKA (reference sequence). V was trimmed by 1 base and J by 0 bases, leaving 10 bases between them. The CDR3 coding sequence is TGCAGTGCTAGAGGCTCAGGAAATAGCAATCAGCCCCAGCATTTT. This codes for CSARGSGNSNQPQHF.

This clonotype was found a few times. This sequence joins TRBV5-4 and TRBJ2-7; D not certain. Germline loops: CDR1 SGHNT, CDR2 YYREEE (reference sequence). The CDR3 runs to 14 residues. V dropped 3 bases and J dropped 5 bases, with 15 bases sitting between them. For the CDR3, the DNA is TGTGCCAGCAGCTCCATAGGGAAGGCGGACGAGCAGTACTTC. Encoded protein: CASSSIGKADEQYF. Drawing the rest from reference TRBV5-4 and TRBJ2-7, the complete variable domain is ETGVTQSPTHLIKTRGQQVTLRCSSQSGHNTVSWYQQALGQGPQFIFQYYREEENGRGNFPPRFSGLQFPNYSSELNVNALELDDSALYLCASSSIGKADEQYFGPGTRLTVT.

The V and J genes are TRBV25-1 and TRBJ1-1; D unresolved. Germline V CDR1 and CDR2: MGHDK, SYGVNS. Trimming stripped 5 bases from V and 10 bases from J, with 11 bases between. The CDR3 sequence is 11 residues long. The CDR3 spells CASSLIEIAFF. CDR3 bases: TGTGCCAGCAGTTTAATCGAGATAGCTTTCTTT.

This clonotype has more than one count but fewer than ten. The gene calls are TRBV6-1 and TRBJ2-1; 9 positions match TRBD2. Germline CDR1 reads MNHNS; CDR2 reads SASEGT. This CDR3 region has 14 residues. The ends lost 6 bases at V and 3 bases at J; junction bases unmatched: 3. The CDR3 DNA reads TGTGCCAGCAGACCACTAGCGGGCTACAATGAGCAGTTCTTC. Its translation: CASRPLAGYNEQFF.

This clonotype has a single count. The chain recombines TRBV20-1 with TRBJ2-3, with TRBD1 matching 8 bases. J was trimmed by 0 bases and V by 2 bases; bases with no gene match: 1. Germline V gene data show CDR1 as DFQATT and CDR2 as SNEGSKA (reference sequence). The CDR3 consists of 14 residues. CDR3 sequence: CSARRDRSTDTQYF. CDR3 DNA sequence: TGCAGTGCTAGAAGGGACAGGAGCACAGATACGCAGTATTTT.

On this clonotype itself: Likely a read error: the CDR3 ends without its conserved phenylalanine or tryptophan. The DNA is omitted, as the CDR3 cannot be located on it reliably, and the CDR3 follows TCRdb's listing. J is TRBJ2-3 and V is TRBV7-9; TRBD2, the table's D call, was not compared with the DNA. The CDR3 sequence runs 16 residues, both termini included. Germline V gene sequence: CDR1 SEHNR, CDR2 FQNEAQ (reference sequence). The CDR3 region is CASSNRGRPHEQYFGP.

The genes are TRBV13 and TRBJ2-2, with a tentative D call TRBD1 (6 bases). V lost 5 bases and J lost 0, with 7 bases in between. The CDR3 totals 14 residues. The germline V gene has CDR1 PRHDT and CDR2 FYEKMQ (reference sequence). The CDR3 protein is CASSGQTNTGELFF. The CDR3 DNA follows: TGTGCCAGCAGCGGACAGACGAACACCGGGGAGCTGTTTTTT.